The clone carrying this TCR beta chain was counted ten times or more. Its antigen is currently unknown. The study co-extracted DNA and RNA from about 19-30 mg of unsorted bulk tissue. The patients lived with chronic HBV infection and had not yet received any treatment. This sample is drawn from a study of tumor-infiltrating lymphocytes in primary liver carcinoma. Overall study results and limits: Tumors had a top-250-clone fraction that was significantly higher than blood (p = 0.039). Tumor-adjacent and tumor-blood pairs shared less of their repertoires than tumor region pairs shared.

Starting from 450 to 500 ng of total RNA, TCR beta cDNA was produced with a primer in the constant region. Libraries for TCR beta were built through three nested multiplex PCR rounds, which together made up a slightly modified ARM-PCR procedure. Forward primers for TRBV1-TRBV30 and a C-beta reverse primer served the first two PCR rounds, at approximately 10 cycles each. TCRdb reanalysed the multiplex PCR reads using MiXCR and keeps one entry per CDR3 protein. Here the sample spans about 92,000 distinct CDR3 sequences, 68% being singletons. Germline lookup yields CDR1 KGHDR and CDR2 SFDVKD. This CDR3 contains 13 residues. Trimming took 4 bases from V and 5 from J, leaving 7 bases between them.

V usage is TRBV24-1 and J usage is TRBJ2-2; D unclear. The receptor's source is a man in his forties or fifties with primary liver carcinoma and hepatitis B virus infection. The sample taken for sequencing was tumor-adjacent normal liver tissue. CDR3 in DNA: TGTGCCACCAGTGAGGTGGGAACCGGGGAGCTGTTTTTT. It yields the protein CATSEVGTGELFF.